This T cell receptor beta chain was captured by sequencing in a study of OX40 agonist ivuxolimab in advanced cancers. The data were produced by immunoSEQ multiplex PCR, yet TCRdb's version contains in-frame clones alone and is incomplete. This sample carries under 150,000 clones, over 75% of them seen once, and the ten largest clones take roughly 1.1%. The cohort excluded patients with autoimmune disease history or systemic immunosuppression. The germline CDR1 and CDR2 sequences are LNHDA and SQIVND (reference sequence). The ends lost 5 bases at V and 4 bases at J; junction bases unmatched: 2. This CDR3 spans 12 amino acids.

This specimen consisted of CD4+ or CD8+ T cells sorted from blood, obtained in a trial of the OX40 agonist ivuxolimab. The chain has TRBV19 and TRBJ2-7, with TRBD1 matching 7 bases. This receptor was obtained from an adult with an advanced solid tumor such as melanoma, head and neck, liver or kidney cancer. In nucleotides, the CDR3 is TGTGCCAGTAGTGTGACAGGGTACGAGCAGTACTTC. Protein sequence: CASSVTGYEQYF.